This TCR beta chain was observed in a study of neoadjuvant nivolumab and ipilimumab in lung cancer. Study overall: Patients got nivolumab 3 mg/kg on days 1, 15 and 29; combination added ipilimumab 1 mg/kg day 1. General study results and limits: Blood richness before therapy tracked richness in tumors resected after neoadjuvant therapy.

Some clones are missing from TCRdb's copy, which holds only in-frame ones; the method was immunoSEQ multiplex PCR. This sample has about 38,000 clones, with about 91% found just once. Germline CDR1 MNHEY, CDR2 SVGAGI. This CDR3 region has 13 residues. V lost 5 bases and J lost 2; bases outside the gene matches: 2. Of note for this clone: As yet, its antigen is unknown.

The sequence came from an adult with non-small cell lung cancer. Material: peripheral blood, obtained before neoadjuvant nivolumab, alone or with ipilimumab. The V gene is TRBV6-5, the J gene TRBJ1-2; 7 bases are a match to TRBD1. CDR3: CASSLGQNYGYTF. The CDR3 nucleotides read TGTGCCAGCAGTCTGGGACAGAACTATGGCTACACCTTC.